The 17 T cell receptor beta chains reported below all come from one sample, sequenced in a study of T cells in Graves' hyperthyroidism and ophthalmopathy. Amplified TCR beta CDR3 regions came from RNA transcripts. The TCR CDR3 first-round RT-PCR relied on the HTBI primer set. TCRdb re-analysed the multiplex PCR reads in MiXCR, keeping a single row per CDR3 protein. The sample lists hundreds of thousands of distinct CDR3 sequences, more than 20% occurring once. Material for sequencing was blood. The receptors originated from a young man with Graves' ophthalmopathy.

The chain employs TRBV5-1 and TRBJ2-2; unclear D gene. V was shortened by 4 bases and J by 2 bases, with 15 bases between the two germline ends. The length of the CDR3 is 16 residues. From germline, CDR1 is SGHRS and CDR2 YFSETQ. The CDR3 DNA reads TGCGCCAGCAGCCCCCGGGCTACTATTAACACCGGGGAGCTGTTTTTT. Translated: CASSPRATINTGELFF. The variable domain in full, with the rest retrieved from reference TRBV5-1 and TRBJ2-2, is KAGVTQTPRYLIKTRGQQVTLSCSPISGHRSVSWYQQTPGQGLQFLFEYFSETQRNKGNFPGRFSGRQFSNSRSEMNVSTLELGDSALYLCASSPRATINTGELFFGEGSRLTVL.

The chain carries TRBV7-2 and TRBJ2-7; 16 bases are shared with TRBD2. The CDR3 runs to 19 residues. The germline V gene encodes CDR1 SGHTA and CDR2 FQGNSA. V dropped 5 bases and J dropped 4; count of bases not matched to a gene: 14. CDR3 loop: CASSQTGLAGGPGGYEQYF. DNA for the CDR3: TGTGCCAGCAGCCAAACGGGACTAGCGGGAGGGCCGGGTGGGTACGAGCAGTACTTC.

This clonotype occurred many times. The rearrangement joins TRBV28 to TRBJ2-5; 8 bases are a match to TRBD2. This CDR3 has 13 amino acids. The V and J ends lost 9 bases and 1 base, in that order; junction bases with no gene match: 4. CDR1 is MDHEN, CDR2 SYDVKM, per germline. The CDR3 region is CASGLAGQETQYF. CDR3 sequence (DNA): TGTGCCAGTGGGCTAGCGGGCCAAGAGACCCAGTACTTC.

At least ten counts were recorded for this clonotype. The V gene is TRBV30, the J gene TRBJ1-1; D remains unclear. The germline gives CDR1 GTSNPN, CDR2 SVGIG (reference sequence). Trimming pared 1 base from V and 3 bases from J, leaving 3 bases between. This CDR3 has 11 residues. CDR3 sequence (DNA): TGTGCCTGGAGTGCGTACACTGAAGCTTTCTTT. Amino acids: CAWSAYTEAFF. Based on the CDR3 plus reference TRBV30 and TRBJ1-1, the full variable domain is SQTIHQWPATLVQPVGSPLSLECTVEGTSNPNLYWYRQAAGRGLQLLFYSVGIGQISSEVPQNLSASRPQDRQFILSSKKLLLSDSGFYLCAWSAYTEAFFGQGTRLTVV.

The J gene is TRBJ2-7, the V gene TRBV19; TRBD2 aligns across 8 bases. Germline values: CDR1 LNHDA, CDR2 SQIVND (reference sequence). J gave up 3 bases and V 4 bases, and 8 bases lay outside the gene matches. This CDR3 has 15 residues. This CDR3 reads CASSTQREYRYEQYF. Here the CDR3 DNA reads TGTGCCAGTAGTACGCAGCGGGAGTATCGCTACGAGCAGTACTTC.

The V gene is TRBV20-1, the J gene TRBJ2-1; D is perhaps TRBD2 (6 bases). V was cut by 0 bases and J by 3 bases, with 12 bases left in between. CDR1 and CDR2 (germline): DFQATT, SNEGSKA (reference sequence). CDR3 length equals 15 residues. The CDR3 DNA is TGCAGTGCTAGAGATCCAGAGACTAGCTACAATGAGCAGTTCTTC. Translating it yields CSARDPETSYNEQFF.

This clonotype has a handful of counts. The chain joins TRBV24-1 to TRBJ2-3, with 9 bases identical to TRBD1. Germline V gene data show CDR1 as KGHDR and CDR2 as SFDVKD. V shed 12 bases, J shed 1 base, and the junction held 13 bases outside the gene matches. The CDR3 length is 16 residues. The CDR3 DNA sequence: TGTGCCGTCGGACAGGGGAGGAGGGGCGGCACAGATACGCAGTATTTT. Its translation: CAVGQGRRGGTDTQYF.

The chain is built from TRBV28 and TRBJ2-7; D could derive from TRBD1 or TRBD2 (5 bases each). The CDR3 spans 14 residues. Germline V gene lookup returns CDR1 MDHEN and CDR2 SYDVKM. Trimming took 6 bases from V and 4 from J, leaving 16 bases between them. The CDR3 bases are TGTGCCAGCAGGTTGGGGGATTATTCTTACGAGCAGTACTTC. Translated: CASRLGDYSYEQYF. The variable domain in full, completed from reference TRBV28 and TRBJ2-7, reads DVKVTQSSRYLVKRTGEKVFLECVQDMDHENMFWYRQDPGLGLRLIYFSYDVKMKEKGDIPEGYSVSREKKERFSLILESASTNQTSMYLCASRLGDYSYEQYFGPGTRLTVT.

The V gene is TRBV4-1, the J gene TRBJ2-7; 9 bases fit TRBD1. The CDR3 consists of 16 residues. Germline loops: CDR1 MGHRA, CDR2 YSYEKL. J gave up 1 base and V 4 bases, and 8 bases lay outside the gene matches. The CDR3 region has the DNA TGCGCCAGCAGCCGACAAACGGGACAGGGTTCCTACGAGCAGTACTTC. Translated: CASSRQTGQGSYEQYF.

At least ten counts were recorded for this clonotype. This chain connects TRBV27 to TRBJ2-7; D tentatively fits TRBD1 or TRBD2 (5 bases each). Between the trimmed V and J ends, which lost 5 bases and 0 bases, there was a span of 11 bases. CDR3 length: 14 residues. Germline loops: CDR1 MNHEY, CDR2 SMNVEV (reference sequence). The CDR3 is CASSPRDPSYEQYF. As DNA, the CDR3 is TGTGCCAGCAGTCCGAGGGACCCCTCCTACGAGCAGTACTTC.

V is TRBV5-1 and J is TRBJ2-5; perhaps D is TRBD1 or TRBD2 (5 bases each). Germline V lookup: CDR1 SGHRS, CDR2 YFSETQ. V lost 3 bases to trimming and J lost 4 bases, with 16 bases between them. The length of the CDR3 is 15 residues. In nucleotides, the CDR3 is TGCGCCAGCAGCTCTGGGACGGAGACTCGAGAGACCCAGTACTTC. Translation: CASSSGTETRETQYF. Together with reference TRBV5-1 and TRBJ2-5, the CDR3 gives the full variable domain: KAGVTQTPRYLIKTRGQQVTLSCSPISGHRSVSWYQQTPGQGLQFLFEYFSETQRNKGNFPGRFSGRQFSNSRSEMNVSTLELGDSALYLCASSSGTETRETQYFGPGTRLLVL.

The rearrangement joins TRBV28 to TRBJ1-4; D may be TRBD1 (6 bases). This CDR3 region has 16 residues. Trimming left V 7 bases short and J 4 bases short, with 19 bases between. In germline, CDR1 is MDHEN, CDR2 SYDVKM. CDR3 sequence reads: CASKILGQPVNEKLFF. Written as DNA, the CDR3 is TGTGCCAGCAAGATCTTAGGACAGCCAGTTAATGAAAAACTGTTTTTT.

Details on this clonotype: Germline and junction disagree at one end, which may indicate a read error. V and J are TRBV28 and TRBJ2-1; 7 bases fit TRBD2. CDR1 MDHEN and CDR2 SYDVKM come from the germline V gene. This CDR3 comprises 15 residues. In DNA, the CDR3 is TGTGCCAGCAGTCGAGCGGGACCCTCCCACAATGAGCAGTTCTTC. Its translation is CASSRAGPSHNEQFF.

The chain employs TRBV4-2 and TRBJ2-2, with a possible D match to TRBD2 (6 bases). The V gene lost 1 base and the J gene lost 1 base, with 16 bases spanning the gap. Germline V gene sequence: CDR1 LGHNA, CDR2 YNFKEQ. The CDR3 consists of 18 residues. CDR3 residues: CASSQALGAGLNTGELFF. As DNA, the CDR3 is TGTGCCAGCAGCCAAGCATTAGGGGCGGGGTTGAACACCGGGGAGCTGTTTTTT.

This sequence joins TRBV20-1 and TRBJ2-7; D unclear. Trimming left V 3 bases short and J 2 bases short, with 11 bases between. The CDR3 totals 13 residues. Looked up from germline, CDR1 is DFQATT and CDR2 is SNEGSKA (reference sequence). The CDR3 loop is CSASGRNTYEQYF. The CDR3, as DNA: TGCAGTGCTAGCGGCAGGAATACCTACGAGCAGTACTTC.

This clonotype was seen a handful of times. This chain links TRBV7-9 with TRBJ2-5; D might be TRBD1 (6 bases). The CDR3 runs to 14 residues. CDR1 and CDR2 from the germline V gene are SEHNR and FQNEAQ (reference sequence). V shed 1 base and J shed 2 bases, with 8 bases lying between them. CDR3 region: CASSLVGQQETQYF. The CDR3, as DNA: TGTGCCAGCAGCTTAGTTGGACAGCAAGAGACCCAGTACTTC.

V and J are TRBV5-1 and TRBJ1-2; 7 bases map to TRBD1. This CDR3 comprises 14 residues. V shed 0 bases and J 7 bases; nucleotides not matched to a gene: 6. Germline lookup yields CDR1 SGHRS and CDR2 YFSETQ. CDR3 amino acids: CASSLGTGSGGYTF. The CDR3, as DNA: TGCGCCAGCAGCTTGGGGACAGGTAGTGGTGGCTACACCTTC.